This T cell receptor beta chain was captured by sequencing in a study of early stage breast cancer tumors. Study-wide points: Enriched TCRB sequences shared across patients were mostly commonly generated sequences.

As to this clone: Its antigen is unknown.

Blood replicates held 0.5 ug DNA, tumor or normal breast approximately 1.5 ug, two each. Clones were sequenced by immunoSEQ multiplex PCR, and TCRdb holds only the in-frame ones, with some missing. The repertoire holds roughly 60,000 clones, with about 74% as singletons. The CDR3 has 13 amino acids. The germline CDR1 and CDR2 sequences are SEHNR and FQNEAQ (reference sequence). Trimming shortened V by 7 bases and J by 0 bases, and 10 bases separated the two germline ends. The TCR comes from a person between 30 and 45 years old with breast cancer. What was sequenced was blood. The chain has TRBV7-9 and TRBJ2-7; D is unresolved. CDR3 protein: CASNSGSSYEQYF. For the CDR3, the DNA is TGTGCCAGCAATTCGGGCAGCTCCTACGAGCAGTACTTC.